This TCR beta chain was found in a study of CD8+ T cells in alopecia areata. The CDR3 runs 14 residues. Per germline, CDR1 MNHEY and CDR2 SVGAGI. The ends lost 6 bases at V and 5 bases at J; junction bases unmatched: 7. Study results and limitations: Scalp specimens additionally yield sequences from normal skin's resident alphabeta T cells. Clonality was higher in lesional than normal scalp, especially in alopecia totalis/universalis.

Lesional scalp punch biopsies and peripheral blood came from alopecia areata patients. As the sequencing template, cDNA was produced by extracting RNA and reverse transcribing it. This table comes from immunoSEQ multiplex PCR, and its TCRdb copy is limited to in-frame clones, with some not included. Here the sample spans 220,000 or so clones, roughly 57% being singletons. In regard to this clone: Its antigen remains unknown.

This sample comprised CD4+ T cells sorted from blood, obtained at week 0. The J gene is TRBJ1-2, the V gene TRBV6-5, with 9 nucleotides matching TRBD1. This TCR was recovered from a human donor with alopecia areata. In DNA form, the CDR3 reads TGTGCCAGCAGACCCTCGGACAGGGGATATGGCTACACCTTC. It yields the protein CASRPSDRGYGYTF.